The clone carrying this T cell receptor (beta chain) has just a few counts. Preparation of the TCRbeta library was carried out with unique molecular identifiers. A single record per CDR3 protein comes from TCRdb applying MiXCR to the PCR reads. The sample carries about 610,000 distinct CDR3 sequences, about 10% recorded once. The source of the sample is a study of T-cell reconstitution after alpha-beta-depleted transplantation in children. The CDR3 spans 13 residues. Trimming stripped 3 bases from V and 2 bases from J, with 11 bases between. The germline gives CDR1 DFQATT, CDR2 SNEGSKA (reference sequence).

The receptor was isolated from a human donor who donated a stem cell graft to a child with acute myeloid leukemia. The chain links TRBV20-1 to TRBJ2-7, with D uncertain. The source material was PBMCs from the stem cell graft donor, sampled from the stem cell graft. The CDR3 coding sequence is TGCAGTGCTAGTAAAGACGTAGCCTACGAGCAGTACTTC. Protein sequence: CSASKDVAYEQYF.